A single sample gave rise to the 17 T cell receptor beta chains below, sequenced in a study of cytomegalovirus exposure and HLA in healthy donors. The primer mix had 60 Vbeta and 13 Jbeta primers. Libraries were prepared by immunoSEQ multiplex PCR; TCRdb keeps only in-frame clonotypes and omits some of them. This sample yields under 150,000 clones, of which approximately 81% are seen a single time; around 4.5% belongs to the top ten. The sample consisted of PBMCs. Every receptor here comes from a woman aged 40 to 55 in good health and CMV-seropositive.

The chain carries TRBV6-1 and TRBJ1-1; D is undetermined. The germline gives CDR1 MNHNS, CDR2 SASEGT. Trimming removed 2 bases from V and 6 bases from J, with 13 bases in between. The CDR3 runs 14 residues. CDR3 region: CASSEIRRVAEAFF. In nucleotides, the CDR3 is TGTGCCAGCAGTGAAATCCGGAGGGTGGCTGAAGCTTTCTTT.

V gene TRBV5-8 combines with J gene TRBJ2-3; possibly TRBD1 for D (5 bases). The germline V gene has CDR1 SGHTS and CDR2 YDEGEE. V was cut by 2 bases and J by 4 bases, with 8 bases left in between. The CDR3 sequence is 13 residues long. The CDR3 region is CASSFRGSDTQYF. CDR3 sequence (DNA): TGTGCCAGCAGCTTTAGGGGCTCAGATACGCAGTATTTT.

The J gene is TRBJ2-7, the V gene TRBV7-2; 9 bases agree with TRBD1. CDR1 is SGHTA and CDR2 is FQGNSA in the germline V gene. This CDR3 spans 13 amino acids. J gave up 12 bases and V 0 bases, and 6 bases lay outside the gene matches. The chain's CDR3 is CASSLARGQGSYF. The CDR3 region has the DNA TGTGCCAGCAGCTTAGCGCGGGGACAGGGTTCGTACTTC.

This chain connects TRBV5-1 to TRBJ2-5, with 9 bases matching TRBD1. TRBJ2-7 explains the end of the DNA better; the J call may be wrong. Germline-derived CDR1 and CDR2 are SGHRS and YFSETQ. This CDR3 contains 15 residues. The CDR3 protein is CASNQGQGSSYEQYF. CDR3 sequence (DNA): TGCGCCAGCAACCAGGGACAGGGAAGCTCCTACGAGCAGTACTTC.

The chain links TRBV20-1 to TRBJ2-5, with a tentative D call TRBD2 (6 bases). Deletions cut 6 bases from V and 3 bases from J, with 8 bases between. This CDR3 has 11 amino acids. Looked up from germline, CDR1 is DFQATT and CDR2 is SNEGSKA (reference sequence). CDR3 sequence: CSAGGEETQYF. For the CDR3, the DNA is TGCAGTGCCGGAGGGGAAGAGACCCAGTACTTC.

V is TRBV14 and J is TRBJ2-3, with 11 nucleotides matching TRBD1. CDR1 and CDR2 from the germline V gene are SGHDN and FVKESK. This CDR3 has 15 residues. V shed 3 bases, J shed 4 bases, and the junction held 3 bases outside the gene matches. The CDR3 spells CASSHGDRGADTQYF. DNA for the CDR3: TGTGCCAGCAGCCATGGGGACAGGGGGGCAGATACGCAGTATTTT. The whole variable domain, filled in from reference TRBV14 and TRBJ2-3, reads EAGVTQFPSHSVIEKGQTVTLRCDPISGHDNLYWYRRVMGKEIKFLLHFVKESKQDESGMPNNRFLAERTGGTYSTLKVQPAELEDSGVYFCASSHGDRGADTQYFGPGTRLTVL.

This chain connects TRBV28 to TRBJ2-4, with 7 positions matching TRBD1. From germline, CDR1 is MDHEN and CDR2 SYDVKM. This CDR3 comprises 13 residues. V shed 10 bases, J shed 6 bases, and the junction held 9 bases outside the gene matches. CDR3 sequence (DNA): TGTGCCACCGAAGACAGGGTGAGAAACATTCAGTACTTC. The encoded protein is CATEDRVRNIQYF. Complete variable domain (other parts from reference TRBV28 and TRBJ2-4): DVKVTQSSRYLVKRTGEKVFLECVQDMDHENMFWYRQDPGLGLRLIYFSYDVKMKEKGDIPEGYSVSREKKERFSLILESASTNQTSMYLCATEDRVRNIQYFGAGTRLSVL.

The chain links TRBV5-1 to TRBJ2-3; 8 bases line up with TRBD2. The CDR3 has 16 amino acids. Trimming took 4 bases from V and 3 from J; bases not matched to a gene: 10. Germline CDR1 SGHRS, CDR2 YFSETQ. CDR3 coding DNA: TGCGCCAGCAGCCCGCCAGCGGGGGCCGGAACAGATACGCAGTATTTT. Residues: CASSPPAGAGTDTQYF.

The CDR3 loop is CASTPSGATGETQYF. As DNA, the CDR3 is TGTGCCAGCACCCCTAGCGGTGCGACGGGTGAGACCCAGTACTTC. This sequence joins TRBV28 and TRBJ2-5; TRBD2 agrees at 7 bases. V dropped 7 bases and J dropped 5; count of bases not matched to a gene: 13. This CDR3 has 15 amino acids. The germline CDR1 and CDR2 sequences are MDHEN and SYDVKM.

The rearrangement joins TRBV15 to TRBJ1-6, with 9 bases matching TRBD1. Germline V gives CDR1 LNHNV, CDR2 YYDKDF (reference sequence). This CDR3 has 16 residues. V lost 6 bases and J lost 6; bases outside the gene matches: 9. The CDR3 loop is CATRGVRDRVNSPLHF. The CDR3 nucleotides are TGTGCCACCAGAGGGGTCCGGGACAGGGTTAATTCACCCCTCCACTTT.

The CDR3 sequence: CASRGGTGNSAGANVLTF. For the CDR3, the DNA is TGTGCCAGCCGAGGGGGGACAGGGAATTCTGCTGGGGCCAACGTCCTGACTTTC. The chain has TRBV2 and TRBJ2-6; 9 nucleotides agree with TRBD1. Germline V gene data show CDR1 as SNHLY and CDR2 as FYNNEI. This CDR3 has 18 amino acids. Unmatched junction bases numbered 13, after V lost 8 bases and J lost 2 bases.

The chain carries TRBV30 and TRBJ1-1, with 10 positions matching TRBD1. This CDR3 region has 14 residues. Trimming at V came to 3 bases and at J to 4 bases, leaving 5 bases not matched to a gene. CDR1 is GTSNPN and CDR2 is SVGIG in the germline V gene (reference sequence). CDR3 DNA: TGTGCCTGGAGCTCTCGACAGGGGGCCACTGAAGCTTTCTTT. Protein sequence: CAWSSRQGATEAFF.

The chain employs TRBV6-1 and TRBJ2-7, with D possibly matching TRBD1 (6 bases). CDR3 length: 12 amino acids. Germline V CDR1 and CDR2: MNHNS, SASEGT. Trimming took off 6 bases at V and 6 bases at J, with 12 bases between the two ends. The CDR3 DNA reads as TGTGCCAGCAGGGGAACAGGGAGCGAGCAGTACTTC. Its translation is CASRGTGSEQYF.

The chain has TRBV6-1 and TRBJ1-2; D may be TRBD1 (5 bases). V was shortened by 0 bases and J by 4 bases, with 15 bases between the two germline ends. Per the germline V gene, CDR1 is MNHNS and CDR2 is SASEGT. CDR3 length equals 16 residues. CDR3 loop: CASSEAPGSRSYGYTF. CDR3 DNA: TGTGCCAGCAGTGAAGCGCCAGGGTCAAGGAGCTATGGCTACACCTTC.

V and J are TRBV6-5 and TRBJ2-1; no firm D call. The V end was cut by 0 bases, the J end by 4 bases, with 10 bases between. The CDR3 covers 15 residues. Germline CDR1 and CDR2: MNHEY and SVGAGI. The CDR3 here is CASSYSSPVYNEQFF. Here the CDR3 DNA reads TGTGCCAGCAGTTACTCGAGCCCCGTATACAATGAGCAGTTCTTC.

V and J are TRBV6-5 and TRBJ2-1, with TRBD1 identical over 10 bases. Germline V gene sequence: CDR1 MNHEY, CDR2 SVGAGI. The V segment lost 5 bases and the J segment 4 bases; nucleotides outside the gene matches: 2. This CDR3 is built from 14 residues. The CDR3 DNA reads as TGTGCCAGCAGTGGACAGGGGGTTTACAATGAGCAGTTCTTC. It codes for CASSGQGVYNEQFF.

The chain's CDR3 is CASSTPVRGKDEQYF. The CDR3 region has the DNA TGTGCCAGCAGTACTCCGGTAAGGGGGAAGGACGAGCAGTACTTC. This chain connects TRBV28 to TRBJ2-7, with a tentative D call TRBD1 (6 bases). CDR1 MDHEN and CDR2 SYDVKM come from the germline V gene. Between the trimmed V and J ends, which lost 5 bases and 5 bases, there was a span of 19 bases. There are 15 residues in the CDR3.